This TCR beta chain was found in a study of cytomegalovirus exposure and HLA in healthy donors. This CDR3 has 13 residues. CDR1 MNHNS and CDR2 SASEGT come from the germline V gene. The germline V and J ends were trimmed by 5 bases and 5 bases, with 12 bases remaining between them. Those who donated were healthy bone marrow donors. The PCR employed 60 Vbeta primers together with 13 Jbeta primers. The data were produced by immunoSEQ multiplex PCR, yet TCRdb's version contains in-frame clones alone and is incomplete. The sample shows 240,000 or so clones, roughly four fifths of them seen only once. Sequenced material: PBMCs. The receptor was derived from a woman in her fifties or sixties in good health and CMV-seropositive. V is TRBV6-1 and J is TRBJ1-1; D is possibly TRBD1 (5 bases). The CDR3 protein is CASSPPGGTEAFF. The CDR3 DNA sequence: TGTGCCAGCAGTCCGCCGGGGGGGACTGAAGCTTTCTTT.